A selection of T cell receptor beta chains follows, all from one sample in a study of shared clonotypes between healthy human individuals. Some clones are missing from TCRdb's copy, which holds only in-frame ones; the method was immunoSEQ multiplex PCR. Of about 1,500,000 clones listed, roughly 96% were seen once; the top ten hold 0.95% to 1.5%. Material for sequencing was naive CD4+ T cells sorted from blood. The receptors were sampled from a man aged 30-40 years in good health. Each CDR3 is given with its conserved first and last residue. A D gene is named only where the DNA matches it firmly. A row's size may be missing; if present it is once, few, many or a size class.

TRBJ2-1 TRBD2 - TRBV6-1 CASSEEVAGAYNEQFF TGTGCCAGCAGTGAAGAAGTAGCGGGAGCGTATAATGAGCAGTTCTTC
TRBJ2-7 TRBD2 - TRBV4-3 CASSKTSGFYEQYF TGCGCCAGCAGCAAGACTAGCGGGTTTTACGAGCAGTACTTC
TRBJ2-5 TRBD1 - TRBV5-4 CASSSFGQGETQYF TGTGCCAGCAGCTCCTTCGGACAGGGAGAGACCCAGTACTTC
TRBJ1-2 - - TRBV6-1 CASSASDQLRYGYTF TGTGCCAGCAGTGCCTCGGACCAACTGAGGTATGGCTACACCTTC
TRBJ2-3 TRBD2 - TRBV5-6 CASSLRLARRTDTQYF TGTGCCAGCAGCTTACGACTAGCCAGGCGCACAGATACGCAGTATTTT
TRBJ2-1 TRBD2 - TRBV7-9 CASNPPLAESSYNEQFF TGTGCCAGCAACCCCCCCCTAGCGGAGAGCTCCTACAATGAGCAGTTCTTC
TRBJ2-3 - - TRBV10-3 CAISVAATSTDTQYF TGTGCCATCAGTGTAGCGGCGACTAGCACAGATACGCAGTATTTT
TRBJ2-1 TRBD2 - TRBV29-1 CSVSGGLHNEQFF TGCAGCGTTTCGGGAGGGCTACACAATGAGCAGTTCTTC
TRBJ2-7 - - TRBV5-1 CASSLESGVGGEQYF TGCGCCAGCAGCTTGGAGTCGGGTGTAGGAGGCGAGCAGTACTTC
TRBJ2-7 TRBD2 - TRBV27 CASSSRRTSGRWGTSYEQYF TGTGCCAGCAGTTCCCGCCGGACTAGCGGGAGATGGGGTACCTCCTACGAGCAGTACTTC
TRBJ2-7 TRBD2 - TRBV9 CASSVNRDSGEQYF TGTGCCAGCAGCGTCAACCGAGATAGCGGGGAGCAGTACTTC
TRBJ1-4 TRBD1 few TRBV5-1 CASSLQGADEKLFF TGCGCCAGCAGCTTGCAGGGGGCGGATGAAAAACTGTTTTTT
TRBJ1-2 - once TRBV6-5 CASSPQNWGGYTF TGTGCCAGCAGTCCACAGAACTGGGGGGGCTACACCTTC
TRBJ2-2 - - TRBV27 CASSEWVGLAELNTGELFF TGTGCCAGCAGCGAATGGGTTGGGTTAGCAGAACTTAACACCGGGGAGCTGTTTTTT
TRBJ1-5 - few TRBV28 CASSRRGEGSNQPQHF TGTGCCAGCAGTCGGCGAGGGGAGGGAAGCAATCAGCCCCAGCATTTT
TRBJ2-3 - - TRBV9 CASSVGTGGAYTQYF TGTGCCAGCAGCGTAGGGACAGGAGGGGCCTATACGCAGTATTTT
TRBJ2-3 TRBD1 once TRBV18 CASSPRQGADTQYF TGTGCCAGCTCACCACGGCAGGGGGCAGATACGCAGTATTTT
TRBJ2-7 TRBD1 - TRBV7-9 CASSLAGQGYEQYF TGTGCCAGCAGCTTAGCAGGACAGGGCTACGAGCAGTACTTC
TRBJ2-7 - - TRBV18 CASSPFNRGVGEQYF TGTGCCAGCTCACCATTTAATAGGGGTGTCGGCGAGCAGTACTTC
TRBJ2-1 TRBD2 - TRBV28 CASSLHLAGGLNEQFF TGTGCCAGCAGTTTACACTTAGCGGGAGGATTAAATGAGCAGTTCTTC
TRBJ2-5 - - TRBV10-3 CASPQGPQETQYF TGTGCTAGTCCACAGGGCCCACAAGAGACCCAGTACTTC
TRBJ1-4 - - TRBV19 CASSNQQATGSEKLFF TGTGCCAGTAGTAACCAACAGGCAACAGGGAGTGAAAAACTGTTTTTT
TRBJ2-6 - - TRBV7-6 CASSRGRGSGANVLTF TGTGCCAGCAGCAGAGGTCGGGGATCTGGGGCCAACGTCCTGACTTTC
TRBJ2-1 TRBD2 - TRBV18 CASSPRLAEDNEQFF TGTGCCAGCTCACCAAGGCTAGCGGAAGACAATGAGCAGTTCTTC
TRBJ1-1 - - TRBV2 CASSDEWDTEAFF TGTGCCAGCAGTGATGAGTGGGACACTGAAGCTTTCTTT
TRBJ2-7 - - TRBV2 CASSEFLRGSYEQYF TGTGCCAGCAGTGAATTCTTGCGGGGCTCCTACGAGCAGTACTTC
TRBJ1-1 - - TRBV7-9 CASSLAENTRKAFF TGTGCCAGCAGCTTAGCCGAGAACACTCGGAAAGCTTTCTTT
TRBJ2-7 - - TRBV15 CATSPQTGDYEQYF TGTGCCACCAGCCCCCAAACGGGCGACTACGAGCAGTACTTC
TRBJ2-7 - - TRBV5-1 CASSLGISRVYEEQYF TGCGCCAGCAGCTTGGGAATAAGCAGGGTCTACGAGGAGCAGTACTTC
TRBJ2-1 TRBD2 - TRBV11-2 CASSLVLAGATFQQFF TGTGCCAGCAGCTTAGTACTAGCGGGAGCGACCTTTCAGCAGTTCTTC
TRBJ2-7 - - TRBV4-2 CASSQFLMTRDYEQYF TGTGCCAGCAGCCAATTCCTCATGACTCGAGACTACGAGCAGTACTTC
TRBJ2-7 - - TRBV2 CASSVEGYEQYF TGTGCCAGCAGTGTCGAGGGCTACGAGCAGTACTTC
TRBJ2-2 - - TRBV19 CASSWARSVFTGELFF TGTGCCAGTAGTTGGGCGAGGTCAGTCTTCACCGGGGAGCTGTTTTTT
TRBJ1-1 - - TRBV19 CASRLGTGSESTEAFF TGTGCCAGTAGACTAGGAACAGGGTCAGAGAGCACTGAAGCTTTCTTT
TRBJ2-1 - - TRBV27 CASSFMAAYNEQFF TGTGCCAGCAGTTTTATGGCTGCCTACAATGAGCAGTTCTTC
TRBJ2-5 - - TRBV28 CASSSGLETQYF TGTGCCAGCAGTTCAGGGTTAGAGACCCAGTACTTC
TRBJ2-6 TRBD1 - TRBV28 CAIQGDRPDSGANVLTF TGTGCCATCCAGGGGGACAGACCTGACTCTGGGGCCAACGTCCTGACTTTC
TRBJ2-7 TRBD1 - TRBV14 CASSQRDSHEQYF TGTGCCAGCAGCCAACGGGACAGCCACGAGCAGTACTTC
TRBJ2-3 - - TRBV9 CASQRGDTQYF TGTGCCAGCCAGAGGGGAGATACGCAGTATTTT
TRBJ1-5 TRBD1 - TRBV6-6 CASSSWTGADQPQHF TGTGCCAGCAGTTCCTGGACAGGGGCGGATCAGCCCCAGCATTTT
TRBJ2-5 TRBD2 - TRBV9 CASSVDETSGVGETQYF TGTGCCAGCAGCGTAGATGAGACTAGCGGGGTAGGAGAGACCCAGTACTTC
TRBJ1-2 TRBD1 - TRBV18 CASSPRTGGTDYGYTF TGTGCCAGCTCACCCCGCACCGGGGGGACAGACTATGGCTACACCTTC
TRBJ2-7 - once TRBV28 CASGWGGIGEQYF TGTGCCAGCGGGTGGGGGGGCATCGGCGAGCAGTACTTC
TRBJ1-4 - - TRBV21-1 CANSTTGDPPTNEKLFF TGTGCCAACTCGACTACAGGAGATCCTCCGACTAATGAAAAACTGTTTTTT
TRBJ2-2 TRBD2 - TRBV25-1 CASSPSGNINTGELFF TGTGCCAGCAGTCCTAGCGGGAACATCAACACCGGGGAGCTGTTTTTT
TRBJ2-3 TRBD2 - TRBV10-3 CAIMTSGRKNSDTQYF TGTGCCATCATGACTAGCGGGAGGAAAAACTCAGATACGCAGTATTTT